The sequence of this T cell receptor (beta chain) was determined in a study of blood T cell repertoires in COVID-19. Study as a whole: Whether acute or convalescent, the COVID-19 samples came from the United States, Italy and Spain.

Per the study methods: Researchers report that nucleated cell counts were estimated from reference gene primer amplification. The protocol was immunoSEQ multiplex PCR, while the TCRdb copy is restricted to in-frame clones and leaves out a portion. V and J calls and clone size are given by that table; D and trimming were obtained from the DNA. This table holds 88,000 or so clones, 85% to 90% found once. With V trimmed by 1 base and J by 3 bases, 1 base remained unmatched. The CDR3 totals 13 residues. In germline, CDR1 is SGHRS, CDR2 YFSETQ. The genes are TRBV5-1 and TRBJ2-7, with TRBD2 matching over 7 bases. Sequencing was performed on peripheral blood. The source of this sequence is a man between 60 and 70 years old with acute or convalescent COVID-19. CDR3 protein: CASSLTGGYEQYF. CDR3 bases: TGCGCCAGCAGCTTGACGGGGGGCTACGAGCAGTACTTC.